These 28 T cell receptor beta chains share one sample of origin, sequenced in a study of blood T cell repertoires in COVID-19. Repertoires were generated with immunoSEQ multiplex PCR, while TCRdb's copy carries only in-frame clones and drops some. The sample consists of approximately 82,000 clones, around 89% of them appearing once. The sample comprised peripheral blood. Every receptor here comes from a man aged 65-85 years with active or convalescent COVID-19.

Comments on this clone: Other DNA sequences in this specimen translate into the identical CDR3. V gene TRBV4-2 combines with J gene TRBJ1-5; D is uncertain. Between the trimmed V and J ends, which lost 0 bases and 4 bases, there was a span of 10 bases. Germline V gene lookup returns CDR1 LGHNA and CDR2 YNFKEQ. The CDR3 contains 15 residues. Here the CDR3 reads CASSQERGGNQPQHF. The CDR3 DNA reads as TGTGCCAGCAGCCAAGAGCGGGGTGGAAATCAGCCCCAGCATTTT.

The V gene is TRBV6-5, the J gene TRBJ2-1, with a possible D match to TRBD1 (5 bases). CDR1 is MNHEY and CDR2 is SVGAGI in the germline V gene. Trimming removed 8 bases at V and 7 bases at J, with 15 bases between. The CDR3 sequence is 13 residues long. The CDR3 DNA follows: TGTGCCAGCGCCCTCAGGGCAGGTAATGAGCAGTTCTTC. As protein: CASALRAGNEQFF.

V usage is TRBV14 and J usage is TRBJ2-1, with 9 bases fitting TRBD2. CDR3 length equals 13 residues. Per germline, CDR1 SGHDN and CDR2 FVKESK. The J segment lost 4 bases and the V segment lost 6 bases, leaving 1 base of the junction unmatched. The DNA of the CDR3 is TGTGCCAGCAGAACTAGCGGGTACAATGAGCAGTTCTTC. It encodes CASRTSGYNEQFF.

A few counts support this clone. At one boundary the junction diverges from the germline segment, which might be a read error. The chain combines TRBV19 with TRBJ1-1; 8 positions match TRBD1. This CDR3 has 15 residues. Per the germline V gene, CDR1 is LNHDA and CDR2 is SQIVND (reference sequence). CDR3 sequence: CASSLDRGPNTEAFF. CDR3 coding DNA: TGTGCCAGTAGTCTAGACAGGGGCCCGAACACTGAAGCTTTCTTT.

The gene calls are TRBV30 and TRBJ2-7, with unresolved D. CDR1 is GTSNPN and CDR2 is SVGIG in the germline V gene (reference sequence). The CDR3 loop spans 12 amino acids. The V end lost 2 bases, the J end lost 3 bases, and 8 bases lay between the germline ends. For the CDR3, the DNA is TGTGCCTGGAGTACACACGACTACGAGCAGTACTTC. The encoded protein is CAWSTHDYEQYF.

The chain couples TRBV5-1 to TRBJ2-1; 13 bases agree with TRBD2. This CDR3 has 17 residues. CDR1 is SGHRS, CDR2 YFSETQ, per germline. With 0 bases clipped from V and 6 bases from J, the junction kept 6 bases outside the gene matches. The CDR3 loop is CASSLAGGTSGINEQFF. In DNA form, the CDR3 reads TGCGCCAGCAGCTTGGCCGGTGGGACTAGCGGGATCAATGAGCAGTTCTTC. The whole variable domain, remainder taken from reference TRBV5-1 and TRBJ2-1, is KAGVTQTPRYLIKTRGQQVTLSCSPISGHRSVSWYQQTPGQGLQFLFEYFSETQRNKGNFPGRFSGRQFSNSRSEMNVSTLELGDSALYLCASSLAGGTSGINEQFFGPGTRLTVL.

CDR3 nucleotides: TGTGCCAGCAGCCTTCAGGGCCTTAACGTCCTGACTTTC. As protein: CASSLQGLNVLTF. The chain links TRBV3-1 (or the pseudogene TRBV3-2) to TRBJ2-6; TRBD1 might be the D (5 bases). The CDR3 extends over 13 amino acids. Trimming cost V 4 bases and J 10 bases, with 11 bases left between them. From germline, CDR1 is LGHDT and CDR2 YNNKEL (reference sequence).

This clone was observed a handful of times. This rearrangement joins TRBV29-1 to TRBJ1-2; no clear D gene. Per the germline V gene, CDR1 is SQVTM and CDR2 is ANQGSEA. The length of the CDR3 is 13 residues. V was cut by 4 bases and J by 5 bases, with 14 bases left in between. The chain's CDR3 is CSVAGAQEYGYTF. The CDR3 nucleotides read TGCAGCGTTGCGGGAGCTCAGGAATATGGCTACACCTTC. Combining the CDR3 with reference TRBV29-1 and TRBJ1-2 gives the whole variable domain SAVISQKPSRDICQRGTSLTIQCQVDSQVTMMFWYRQQPGQSLTLIATANQGSEATYESGFVIDKFPISRPNLTFSTLTVSNMSPEDSSIYLCSVAGAQEYGYTFGSGTRLTVV.

This sequence joins TRBV4-1 and TRBJ2-1; D ambiguous. This CDR3 contains 14 residues. Germline V gene lookup returns CDR1 MGHRA and CDR2 YSYEKL. V was trimmed by 1 base and J by 6 bases, leaving 10 bases between them. The CDR3 coding sequence is TGCGCCAGCAGCCAAGTGTCCCAATCCAATGAGCAGTTCTTC. Its translation: CASSQVSQSNEQFF.

The chain uses TRBV28 and TRBJ1-3; D possibly corresponds to TRBD1 (5 bases). The CDR3 totals 15 residues. Germline assignment: CDR1 MDHEN and CDR2 SYDVKM. The V gene lost 5 bases and the J gene lost 4 bases, with 15 bases spanning the gap. CDR3 bases: TGTGCCAGCAGTCCGCCCGGGGAGGGGGGAAACACCATATATTTT. Protein product: CASSPPGEGGNTIYF.

The rearrangement links TRBV6-2 or TRBV6-3 to TRBJ2-1, with 10 bases aligning to TRBD2. V lost 2 bases, J lost 6 bases, and 7 bases stayed unmatched. CDR1 and CDR2 from the germline V gene are MNHEY and SVGEGT. The CDR3 extends over 16 amino acids. The CDR3 loop is CASSYPLAGVANEQFF. CDR3 nucleotides: TGTGCCAGCAGTTACCCTCTAGCGGGAGTAGCCAATGAGCAGTTCTTC.

This chain connects TRBV19 to TRBJ1-1, with a weak D call TRBD1 (5 bases). The CDR3 consists of 14 residues. Germline V gene sequence: CDR1 LNHDA, CDR2 SQIVND (reference sequence). Trimming pared 6 bases from V and 1 base from J, leaving 12 bases between. The CDR3 DNA is TGTGCCAGTAGCAAACAGGACCCGAACACTGAAGCTTTCTTT. Translated, it gives CASSKQDPNTEAFF.

The chain uses TRBV18 and TRBJ2-1; 7 nucleotides agree with TRBD2. J lost 9 bases, V lost 5 bases, and 16 bases had no gene match. The CDR3 is 16 residues long. Germline CDR1 and CDR2: KGHSH and LQKENI. CDR3 coding DNA: TGTGCCAGCTCAGTGGACGGGGCGGGAGCTGATAGTGAGCAGTTCTTC. Its protein product is CASSVDGAGADSEQFF.

The chain joins TRBV28 to TRBJ1-1; 7 nucleotides align to TRBD1. Per germline, CDR1 MDHEN and CDR2 SYDVKM. J gave up 4 bases and V 2 bases, and 7 bases lay outside the gene matches. The CDR3 loop spans 15 amino acids. CDR3 sequence (DNA): TGTGCCAGCAGTTTAGGGACAGTCTCGGGCACTGAAGCTTTCTTT. Translation gives CASSLGTVSGTEAFF.

The chain links TRBV7-2 to TRBJ2-7; TRBD2 aligns across 8 bases. This CDR3 has 13 residues. Germline values: CDR1 SGHTA, CDR2 FQGNSA. V shed 6 bases, J shed 6 bases, and the junction held 7 bases outside the gene matches. CDR3 region: CASRPRLAPEQYF. The CDR3 nucleotides are TGTGCCAGCAGACCCCGACTAGCGCCCGAGCAGTACTTC.

The gene calls are TRBV6-5 and TRBJ2-2; 8 nucleotides match TRBD2. Germline V gene lookup returns CDR1 MNHEY and CDR2 SVGAGI. V shed 10 bases and J 1 base; nucleotides not matched to a gene: 2. The CDR3 runs to 13 residues. CDR3 sequence: CATGTRNTGELFF. Here the CDR3 DNA reads TGTGCCACCGGGACTAGGAACACCGGGGAGCTGTTTTTT.

V is TRBV7-8 and J is TRBJ2-7; the match to TRBD1 covers 9 bases. The CDR3 is 15 amino acids. Trimming took 3 bases from V and 1 from J; bases not matched to a gene: 4. From germline, CDR1 is SGHVS and CDR2 FQNEAQ. CDR3 residues: CASSFGTGLSYEQYF. DNA of the CDR3: TGTGCCAGCAGCTTCGGGACAGGGCTATCCTACGAGCAGTACTTC.

This chain connects TRBV25-1 to TRBJ1-4, with 9 bases aligning to TRBD1. This CDR3 has 15 residues. CDR1 and CDR2 (germline): MGHDK, SYGVNS. Germline trimming cut 6 bases from V and 8 bases from J; bases unmatched to any gene: 10. The CDR3, as DNA: TGTGCCAGCAGCTTCTCCGGGACAGGGCACGAAAAACTGTTTTTT. Amino acid sequence: CASSFSGTGHEKLFF. The complete variable domain, with remaining parts taken from reference TRBV25-1 and TRBJ1-4, reads EADIYQTPRYLVIGTGKKITLECSQTMGHDKMYWYQQDPGMELHLIHYSYGVNSTEKGDLSSESTVSRIRTEHFPLTLESARPSHTSQYLCASSFSGTGHEKLFFGSGTQLSVL.

V is TRBV5-1 and J is TRBJ2-2; TRBD2 matches 15 bases. CDR3 length: 18 amino acids. V lost 4 bases, J lost 3 bases, and 7 bases stayed unmatched. Germline values: CDR1 SGHRS, CDR2 YFSETQ. CDR3 DNA sequence: TGCGCCAGCAGCATCAGGGGACTAGCGGGAGGCGACACCGGGGAGCTGTTTTTT. It encodes CASSIRGLAGGDTGELFF.

The chain joins TRBV28 to TRBJ2-2; no clear D. V lost 10 bases, J lost 7 bases, and 19 bases lay in between. The germline gives CDR1 MDHEN, CDR2 SYDVKM. The CDR3 covers 14 residues. CDR3 residues: CATRLSLTSGELFF. CDR3 nucleotide sequence: TGTGCCACTAGGCTTTCGCTGACGAGCGGGGAGCTGTTTTTT.

This chain connects TRBV19 to TRBJ1-2, with 9 bases lining up with TRBD1. The CDR3 is 13 residues long. V was clipped by 5 bases and J by 3 bases; unmatched bases: 1. Germline V gene lookup returns CDR1 LNHDA and CDR2 SQIVND (reference sequence). The CDR3 DNA is TGTGCCAGTAGTCGGGACAGGGACTATGGCTACACCTTC. This translates into CASSRDRDYGYTF.

The chain joins TRBV24-1 to TRBJ1-2, with no clear D. The V gene's germline CDR1 is KGHDR and CDR2 SFDVKD. The CDR3 runs 12 residues. With 6 bases removed from V and 4 bases from J, the gap between germline ends came to 8 bases. CDR3 sequence (DNA): TGTGCCACCAGTAATGCCAGCTATGGCTACACCTTC. Amino acid sequence: CATSNASYGYTF.

The rearrangement joins TRBV5-4 to TRBJ1-1, with a possible D match to TRBD1 (6 bases). Germline V lookup: CDR1 SGHNT, CDR2 YYREEE (reference sequence). V dropped 1 base and J dropped 12 bases, with 13 bases sitting between them. The CDR3 loop spans 12 amino acids. The CDR3 sequence is CASSLPQGLTFF. The CDR3, as DNA: TGTGCCAGCAGCTTGCCCCAGGGGTTGACTTTCTTT. Using reference TRBV5-4 and TRBJ1-1 for the parts outside the CDR3, the full variable domain is ETGVTQSPTHLIKTRGQQVTLRCSSQSGHNTVSWYQQALGQGPQFIFQYYREEENGRGNFPPRFSGLQFPNYSSELNVNALELDDSALYLCASSLPQGLTFFGQGTRLTVV.

This clone was seen once. The chain has TRBV4-3 and TRBJ1-6; TRBD1 matches at 7 bases. CDR1 LGHNA and CDR2 YSLEER come from the germline V gene. The V gene end was trimmed by 1 base and the J gene end by 10 bases; junction bases not matched to a gene: 4. The CDR3 spans 14 residues. The CDR3 DNA is TGCGCCAGCAGCCAAGGAGGGGGCGGCTCACCCCTCCACTTT. Translation gives CASSQGGGGSPLHF.

The chain employs TRBV4-2 and TRBJ1-1, with TRBD1 as a possible D gene (5 bases). V gave up 0 bases and J gave up 1 base, with 9 bases separating them. The CDR3 runs to 15 residues. CDR1 LGHNA and CDR2 YNFKEQ come from the germline V gene. CDR3 DNA sequence: TGTGCCAGCAGCCAAGAGGGGGGAGCGAACACTGAAGCTTTCTTT. Translated: CASSQEGGANTEAFF.

This rearrangement joins TRBV11-1 to TRBJ2-1; 9 positions agree with TRBD2. The CDR3 has 15 amino acids. J gave up 10 bases and V 0 bases, and 7 bases lay outside the gene matches. Per germline, CDR1 SGHAT and CDR2 FQDESV (reference sequence). Written as DNA, the CDR3 is TGTGCCAGCAGCTTAGCGCTAGCGGGGAGCGTGGAGCAGTTCTTC. This translates into CASSLALAGSVEQFF.

The V gene is TRBV6-2 or TRBV6-3, the J gene TRBJ2-5, with 12 bases aligning to TRBD2. This CDR3 region has 17 residues. Germline assignment: CDR1 MNHEY and CDR2 SVGEGT. After removal of 6 bases from V and 2 bases from J, the junction contained 10 bases not matched to a gene. The DNA of the CDR3 is TGTGCCAGCAGCCCCGGCCATCTAGCGGGAGGGCAAGAGACCCAGTACTTC. Translation: CASSPGHLAGGQETQYF.

V gene TRBV4-2 combines with J gene TRBJ2-1, with a tentative D call TRBD1 (6 bases). This CDR3 spans 14 amino acids. CDR1 is LGHNA, CDR2 YNFKEQ, per germline. V lost 3 bases to trimming and J lost 7 bases, with 13 bases between them. CDR3 loop: CASSQRGQLNEQFF. The DNA for the CDR3 is TGTGCCAGCAGCCAGAGAGGACAGCTAAATGAGCAGTTCTTC.